This T cell receptor (beta chain) was recorded in a study of blood T cell repertoires in COVID-19. On the study more broadly: Sites in the United States, Italy and Spain provided acute and convalescent COVID-19 samples. The analysed material was cDNA or gDNA that came from T cells, B-cell-depleted T cells, or PBMCs.

Original handling: Amplification from reference gene primers served as the basis for estimated nucleated cell counts. Repertoires were generated with immunoSEQ multiplex PCR, while TCRdb's copy carries only in-frame clones and drops some. The V and J calls and clone size are taken from that table; D and trimming were inferred from the DNA. The sample shows under 80,000 clones, approximately 84% of them seen only once. Germline V CDR1 and CDR2: MNHEY, SVGAGI. V gave up 0 bases and J gave up 8 bases; unmatched junction bases: 5. CDR3 length equals 15 residues. The chain links TRBV6-5 to TRBJ1-5; 9 positions agree with TRBD1. This receptor was identified in a human donor in a cohort sampled during active COVID-19. The specimen was peripheral blood. CDR3 DNA sequence: TGTGCCAGCAGTTACTCCGGACAGGGGAGGGAGCCCCAGCATTTT. Protein sequence: CASSYSGQGREPQHF.